The 13 T cell receptor beta chains given below trace back to one sample, sequenced in a study of cytomegalovirus exposure and HLA in healthy donors. The PCR made use of 60 Vbeta and 13 Jbeta primers. TCRdb's copy holds only in-frame clones and misses some; the assay was immunoSEQ multiplex PCR. Of 200,000 to 250,000 clones in the sample, approximately 70% were seen once. The sample was PBMCs. Receptors originate from a man aged 35 to 55 in good health and CMV-seropositive.

The J gene is TRBJ2-7, the V gene TRBV2, with 10 positions matching TRBD1. Germline CDR1 reads SNHLY; CDR2 reads FYNNEI. With V trimmed by 6 bases and J by 2 bases, 10 bases remained unmatched. The CDR3 consists of 16 residues. The chain's CDR3 is CASSPGTGETTYEQYF. CDR3 nucleotide sequence: TGTGCCAGCAGCCCCGGGACAGGGGAAACAACCTACGAGCAGTACTTC.

The chain is built from TRBV6-1 and TRBJ1-2; 8 bases are a match to TRBD1. CDR1 and CDR2 (germline): MNHNS, SASEGT. The CDR3 loop spans 14 amino acids. V lost 1 base to trimming and J lost 7 bases; unmatched junction nucleotides: 5. The CDR3, as DNA: TGTGCCAGCAGTGAAGACAGGGGGTTCGCTGGCTACACCTTC. Translated: CASSEDRGFAGYTF.

The rearrangement links TRBV7-2 to TRBJ1-6, with D uncertain. V lost 1 base to trimming and J lost 4 bases, with 5 bases between them. Germline V gene lookup returns CDR1 SGHTA and CDR2 FQGNSA. The CDR3 runs 14 residues. The CDR3 sequence is CASSLDGYNSPLHF. The CDR3 nucleotides read TGTGCCAGCAGCTTAGACGGGTATAATTCACCCCTCCACTTT.

The chain joins TRBV5-1 to TRBJ2-5, with 7 bases aligning to TRBD1. The CDR3 is 16 amino acids. J lost 2 bases, V lost 4 bases, and 11 bases had no gene match. In germline, CDR1 is SGHRS, CDR2 YFSETQ. As DNA, the CDR3 is TGCGCCAGCAGCCTACCCTACAGGGGACAACAAGAGACCCAGTACTTC. It codes for CASSLPYRGQQETQYF.

V gene TRBV9 combines with J gene TRBJ2-5, with TRBD2 matching over 9 bases. This CDR3 contains 14 residues. Per the germline V gene, CDR1 is SGDLS and CDR2 is YYNGEE. V shed 3 bases and J 6 bases; nucleotides not matched to a gene: 6. The CDR3 here is CASSGGGAAQTQYF. The CDR3 DNA reads as TGTGCCAGCAGCGGCGGGGGGGCGGCGCAGACCCAGTACTTC.

The genes are TRBV11-2 and TRBJ1-3; D might be TRBD1 (6 bases). This CDR3 is 14 amino acids long. V was trimmed by 5 bases and J by 2 bases, leaving 10 bases between them. Germline CDR1 and CDR2: SGHAT and FQNNGV. CDR3: CASSQDRAGNTIYF. The CDR3 DNA follows: TGTGCCAGCAGCCAGGACAGAGCTGGAAACACCATATATTTT.

CDR3 bases: TGTGCCAGCAGCCAAGAGTGGTCGGACACTGAAGCTTTCTTT. Protein sequence: CASSQEWSDTEAFF. The V gene is TRBV4-2, the J gene TRBJ1-1, with D hard to call. Looked up from germline, CDR1 is LGHNA and CDR2 is YNFKEQ. This CDR3 contains 14 residues. Between the trimmed V and J ends, which lost 0 bases and 3 bases, there was a span of 8 bases.

CDR3 residues: CASSQGGFHTDTQYF. In DNA form, the CDR3 reads TGCGCCAGCAGCCAAGGTGGCTTCCACACAGATACGCAGTATTTT. The rearrangement joins TRBV4-1 to TRBJ2-3; unclear D gene. Germline V gene data show CDR1 as MGHRA and CDR2 as YSYEKL. Trimming took off 1 base at V and 2 bases at J, with 10 bases between the two ends. The length of the CDR3 is 15 residues.

The chain employs TRBV7-2 and TRBJ2-7, with 8 bases that match TRBD2. CDR3 size: 15 residues. Trimming took 0 bases from V and 5 from J; bases not matched to a gene: 6. CDR1 is SGHTA and CDR2 is FQGNSA in the germline V gene. The CDR3 sequence is CASSLALLAVHEQYF. CDR3 nucleotides: TGTGCCAGCAGCTTAGCGCTACTAGCGGTTCACGAGCAGTACTTC.

The V call is TRBV19, the J call TRBJ2-2; 7 bases align to TRBD1. The CDR3 totals 14 residues. The germline V gene encodes CDR1 LNHDA and CDR2 SQIVND (reference sequence). V was pared by 6 bases and J by 7 bases, with 8 bases of the junction left unmatched. CDR3 nucleotide sequence: TGTGCCAGTAGGACAGGGAATAAGGGCGGGGAGCTGTTTTTT. Amino acids: CASRTGNKGGELFF.

The chain carries TRBV5-1 and TRBJ1-1; 8 bases agree with TRBD1. This CDR3 spans 14 amino acids. Germline V gene data show CDR1 as SGHRS and CDR2 as YFSETQ. The J segment lost 3 bases and the V segment lost 4 bases, leaving 5 bases of the junction unmatched. DNA of the CDR3: TGCGCCAGCAGCATCCAGGGGGCTGACACTGAAGCTTTCTTT. Amino acid sequence: CASSIQGADTEAFF.

This clone has more than one count but fewer than ten. The rearrangement links TRBV15 to TRBJ1-3, with D unresolved. The CDR3 contains 15 residues. Germline values: CDR1 LNHNV, CDR2 YYDKDF (reference sequence). With 0 bases removed from V and 2 bases from J, the gap between germline ends came to 8 bases. Here the CDR3 reads CATSRDMGAGNTIYF. CDR3 bases: TGTGCCACCAGCAGAGATATGGGAGCTGGAAACACCATATATTTT. The full variable domain, with the rest looked up from reference TRBV15 and TRBJ1-3, is DAMVIQNPRYQVTQFGKPVTLSCSQTLNHNVMYWYQQKSSQAPKLLFHYYDKDFNNEADTPDNFQSRRPNTSFCFLDIRSPGLGDTAMYLCATSRDMGAGNTIYFGEGSWLTVV.

V and J are TRBV5-5 and TRBJ2-1; 8 bases fit TRBD1. Trimming at V came to 2 bases and at J to 10 bases, leaving 8 bases not matched to a gene. Germline V CDR1 and CDR2: SGHKS, YYEKEE (reference sequence). This CDR3 has 14 residues. CDR3 coding DNA: TGTGCCAGCAGCTTTGGACAGGGAAGGGGGGAGCAGTTCTTC. It encodes CASSFGQGRGEQFF.